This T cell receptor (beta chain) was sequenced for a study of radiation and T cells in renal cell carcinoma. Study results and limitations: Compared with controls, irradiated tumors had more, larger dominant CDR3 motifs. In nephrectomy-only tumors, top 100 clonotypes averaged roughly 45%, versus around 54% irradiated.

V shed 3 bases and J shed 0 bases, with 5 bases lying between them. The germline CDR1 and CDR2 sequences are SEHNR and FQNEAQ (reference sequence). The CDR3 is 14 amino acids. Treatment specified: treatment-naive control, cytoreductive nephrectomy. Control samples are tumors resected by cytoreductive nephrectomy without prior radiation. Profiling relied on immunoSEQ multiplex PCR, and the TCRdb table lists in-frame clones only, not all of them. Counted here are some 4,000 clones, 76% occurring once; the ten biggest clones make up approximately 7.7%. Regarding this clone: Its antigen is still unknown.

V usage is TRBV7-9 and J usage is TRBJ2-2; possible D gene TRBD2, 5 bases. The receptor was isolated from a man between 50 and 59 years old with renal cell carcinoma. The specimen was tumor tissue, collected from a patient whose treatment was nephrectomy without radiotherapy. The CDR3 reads CASSLEANTGELFF. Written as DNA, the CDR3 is TGTGCCAGCAGCTTGGAGGCGAACACCGGGGAGCTGTTTTTT.